Described below is a single T cell receptor (beta chain) sequence and its context. Its matching antigen is unknown. Trimming stripped 3 bases from V and 5 bases from J, with 13 bases between. The germline V gene encodes CDR1 ENHRY and CDR2 SYGVKD. The CDR3 runs 14 residues. This record belongs to a study of CD8 T cells in Susac syndrome. In the study overall: Five or six sequenced Susac syndrome patients had clinically active disease, while fewer than ten were in remission. When their blood was taken, patients with Susac syndrome were therapy-naive, taking corticosteroids, or taking intravenous immunoglobulin alone.

Findings and limits, study-wide: In Susac patients, clonal expansion was not detected in CD4+ cells.

An input of about 0.5 to 1 ug of RNA was subjected to reverse transcription using random hexamers. TCRdb passed the immunoSEQ multiplex PCR reads through MiXCR, listing each CDR3 protein once. This table holds fewer than 200,000 distinct CDR3 sequences, roughly 94% found once. TEMRA cells were FACS-enriched, with CD8+ and CD4+ T cells isolated negatively. The rearrangement joins TRBV10-3 to TRBJ2-5, with D possibly matching TRBD1 (5 bases). The sequencing sample was made of CD4+ T cells from PBMCs. This clonotype was obtained from a human donor with Susac syndrome. The DNA for the CDR3 is TGTGCCATCAGTGACTCGTTGGGGCAGGAGACCCAGTACTTC. Its translation: CAISDSLGQETQYF.